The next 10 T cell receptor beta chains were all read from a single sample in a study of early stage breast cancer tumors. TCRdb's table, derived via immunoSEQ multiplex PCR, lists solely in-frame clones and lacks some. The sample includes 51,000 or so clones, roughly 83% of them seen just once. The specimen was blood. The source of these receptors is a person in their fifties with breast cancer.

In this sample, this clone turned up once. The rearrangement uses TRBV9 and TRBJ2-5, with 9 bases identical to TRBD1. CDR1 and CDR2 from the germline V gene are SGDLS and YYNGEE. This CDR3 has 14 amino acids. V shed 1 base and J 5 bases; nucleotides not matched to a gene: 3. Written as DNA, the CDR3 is TGTGCCAGCAGCGTACGACAGGGGGGGGAGACCCAGTACTTC. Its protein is CASSVRQGGETQYF.

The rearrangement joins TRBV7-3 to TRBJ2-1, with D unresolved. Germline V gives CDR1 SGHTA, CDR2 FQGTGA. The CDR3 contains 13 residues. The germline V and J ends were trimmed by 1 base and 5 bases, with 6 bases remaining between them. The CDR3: CASSLSMNNEQFF. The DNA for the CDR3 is TGTGCCAGCAGCTTAAGTATGAACAATGAGCAGTTCTTC.

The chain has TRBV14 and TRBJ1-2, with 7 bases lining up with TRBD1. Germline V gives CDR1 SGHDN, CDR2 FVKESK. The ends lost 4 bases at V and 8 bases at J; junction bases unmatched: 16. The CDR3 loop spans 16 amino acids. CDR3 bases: TGTGCCAGCAGCCCGAGAGGTTTTTACAGGGGTGAAGGCTACACCTTC. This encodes CASSPRGFYRGEGYTF.

CDR3 sequence: CASSEDRGNWQPQHF. The CDR3 coding sequence is TGTGCCAGCTCAGAGGACAGGGGAAATTGGCAGCCCCAGCATTTT. V and J are TRBV18 and TRBJ1-5; TRBD1 aligns across 9 bases. Germline assignment: CDR1 KGHSH and CDR2 LQKENI. V lost 5 bases and J lost 7; bases outside the gene matches: 9. The CDR3 has 15 amino acids. The full variable domain, completed using reference TRBV18 and TRBJ1-5, is NAGVMQNPRHLVRRRGQEARLRCSPMKGHSHVYWYRQLPEEGLKFMVYLQKENIIDESGMPKERFSAEFPKEGPSILRIQQVVRGDSAAYFCASSEDRGNWQPQHFGDGTRLSIL.

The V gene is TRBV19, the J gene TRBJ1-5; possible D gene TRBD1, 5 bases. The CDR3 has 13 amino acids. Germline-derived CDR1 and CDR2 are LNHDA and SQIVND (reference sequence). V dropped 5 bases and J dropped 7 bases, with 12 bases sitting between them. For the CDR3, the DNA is TGTGCCAGTAGTGGTCAGGGAAGGCAGCCCCAGCATTTT. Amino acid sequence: CASSGQGRQPQHF.

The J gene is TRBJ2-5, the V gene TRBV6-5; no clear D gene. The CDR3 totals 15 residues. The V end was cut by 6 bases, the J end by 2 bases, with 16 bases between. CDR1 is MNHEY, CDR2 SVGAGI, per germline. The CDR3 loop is CASSSLGSAQETQYF. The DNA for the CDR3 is TGTGCCAGCAGCTCCCTAGGTTCGGCACAAGAGACCCAGTACTTC.

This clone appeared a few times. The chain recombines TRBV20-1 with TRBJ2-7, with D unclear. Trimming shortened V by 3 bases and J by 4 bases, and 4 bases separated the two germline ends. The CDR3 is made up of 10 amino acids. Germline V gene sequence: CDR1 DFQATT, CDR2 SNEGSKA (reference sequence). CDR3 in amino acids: CSARGYEQYF. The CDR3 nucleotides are TGCAGTGCTAGGGGGTACGAGCAGTACTTC.

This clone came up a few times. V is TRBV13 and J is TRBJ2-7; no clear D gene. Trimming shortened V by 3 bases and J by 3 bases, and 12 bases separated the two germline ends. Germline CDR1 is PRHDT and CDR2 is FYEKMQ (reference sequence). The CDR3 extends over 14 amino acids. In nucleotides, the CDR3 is TGTGCCAGCAGCTTGTCGGTGTCACACTACGAGCAGTACTTC. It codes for CASSLSVSHYEQYF.

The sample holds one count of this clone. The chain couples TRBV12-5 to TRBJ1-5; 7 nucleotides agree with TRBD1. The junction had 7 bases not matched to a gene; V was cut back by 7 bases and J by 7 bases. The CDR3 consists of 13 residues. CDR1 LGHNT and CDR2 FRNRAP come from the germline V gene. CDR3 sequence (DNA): TGTGCTAGTGCCGTCAGGGGGAAGCAGCCCCAGCATTTT. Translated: CASAVRGKQPQHF.

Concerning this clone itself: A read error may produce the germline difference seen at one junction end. The CDR3 is CASGFDRGSGNTIYF. The CDR3 DNA reads TGCGCCAGCGGCTTCGACAGGGGTTCAGGAAACACCATATATTTT. The genes are TRBV5-1 and TRBJ1-3; 8 bases agree with TRBD1. The CDR3 totals 15 residues. The germline CDR1 and CDR2 sequences are SGHRS and YFSETQ.